The source of this T cell receptor (beta chain) is a study of post-analysis software for immune sequencing data (dated by TCRdb to the mid-2010s). About the investigation overall: Disease courses on record covered relapsing-remitting, secondary progressive and progressive-relapsing multiple sclerosis, though some patients had no subtype annotation. A subset of samples was prepared in parallel using single-end sample barcoding, then pooled and co-amplified after Illumina adapter ligation. The multiple sclerosis patient repertoires were compared with about a dozen previously published healthy control repertoires from donors aged 6 to 25 years. What the study reported, not specific to this receptor: The control group was slightly older than the multiple sclerosis patient group. Compared with controls, multiple sclerosis patients had significantly lower normalized Chao1 diversity, a finding suggesting substantial peripheral T-cell clonal expansion. When samples were clustered directly using the F measure, samples prepared in the same batch co-clustered strongly, which prompted a batch-effect correction. Significantly higher frequencies in patients than in controls were found for several TRBV segments, including TRBV5-6, TRBV5-1 and TRBV20-1.

This clonotype was counted once. Its specific antigen is unknown. No base-level quality is on record; no much larger clone is a single base apart. CDR1 and CDR2, per the germline V gene (reference sequence), are DFQATT and SNEGSKA. V was cut back by 5 bases and J by 0 bases, leaving a gap of 14 bases between them. The CDR3 has 15 amino acids, counting the end cysteine and phenylalanine. The DNA shown is the 45-base CDR3, in frame from base 1. To demonstrate the VDJtools post-analysis software, the study profiled TCR beta repertoires from the peripheral blood of 10 to 15 young patients with multiple sclerosis. The patients with multiple sclerosis were children and adolescents between roughly 6 and 17 years of age. The protocol used for the library was PCR. The sample was run on an Illumina HiSeq 2500. To reduce PCR and sequencing biases, unique molecular identifiers were built into the TCR beta cDNA libraries. Every 1 to 10 million input T cells yielded some 500,000 cDNA molecules, meaning each molecule approximated one T cell. The same protocol used for the earlier healthy control dataset was applied to prepare and sequence the patient libraries. Samples belonging to the same batch were prepared together, multiplexed and sequenced on a shared HiSeq lane. In the original analysis: MIGEC handled the raw barcoded reads, throwing out single-read molecular identifier groups before consensus assembly and CDR3 extraction. Clonotype tables were post-analysed with VDJtools, and diversity was normalized by down-sampling all datasets to the smallest sample size. In repertoire overlap clustering, CDR3 amino acid sequences, but not nucleotide sequences, were matched to correct batch-related cross-sample contamination. TCRdb ran its own pipeline on the public reads, namely fastp trimming at Q25 and MiXCR clone calling, and kept in-frame beta chains. All rows with the same CDR3 protein become a single entry with the most common DNA and genes. The V and J calls and clone size are TCRdb's, not the authors'. The sample profile shows around 770,000 distinct CDR3 sequences; about half of them were found once. The ten largest make up approximately 5% of the sample.

The V and J genes are TRBV20-1 and TRBJ2-1; a tentative D call is TRBD2 (5 bases match). The sequenced material came from blood. This TCR was recovered from a girl aged 10-17 years with multiple sclerosis. Here is the DNA: TGCAGTGCTCCAGACCCCGGGATCTCCTACAATGAGCAGTTCTTC. Its amino acids are CSAPDPGISYNEQFF.